This TCR beta chain was sequenced for a study of regulatory T cells in long-lasting Graves disease. Study overall: Antithyroid drug intake by newly diagnosed Graves' patients had lasted under 3 months.

This CDR3 is built from 15 residues. With 1 base removed from V and 5 bases from J, the gap between germline ends came to 14 bases. Germline CDR1 SGHTA, CDR2 FQGNSA. This clonotype was recorded many times. What it binds is unknown. The conserved closing phenylalanine or tryptophan is absent in this CDR3, likely reflecting a read error. The study's findings and limits: Because few samples were included, accuracy may have been lower.

HTBI primers from iRepertoire and Arm-PCR of CDR3 regions yielded the TCR beta libraries. Each CDR3 protein is one row after TCRdb ran MiXCR on the multiplex PCR reads. Of approximately 230,000 distinct CDR3 sequences listed, around 17% were seen once; the top ten hold 22%. Described time point: newly diagnosed GD, antithyroid drugs for less than 3 months. From RNA extracted from PBMCs, the TCR library was made. The chain has TRBV7-2 and TRBJ2-5; perhaps TRBD2 as D (5 bases). This TCR derives from a female donor with Graves disease. The sample here was peripheral blood mononuclear cells (PBMCs), taken at new diagnosis, from a patient treated with antithyroid drugs. CDR3 in amino acids: CASSLEGRGWETQYL. The CDR3, as DNA: TGTGCCAGCAGCTTAGAGGGCCGGGGTTGGGAGACCCAGTACCTC.